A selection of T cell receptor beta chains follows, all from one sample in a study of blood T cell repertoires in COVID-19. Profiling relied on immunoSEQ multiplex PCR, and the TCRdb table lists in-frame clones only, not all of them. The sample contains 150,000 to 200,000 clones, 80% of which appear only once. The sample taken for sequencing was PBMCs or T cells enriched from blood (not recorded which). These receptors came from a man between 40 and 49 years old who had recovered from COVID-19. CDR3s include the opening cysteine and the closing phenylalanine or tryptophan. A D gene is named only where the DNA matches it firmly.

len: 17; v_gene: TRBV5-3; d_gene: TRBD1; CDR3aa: CARSLRQGNLVESPLHF
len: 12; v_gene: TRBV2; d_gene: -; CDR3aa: CASRQWGGPQHF
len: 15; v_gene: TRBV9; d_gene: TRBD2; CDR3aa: CASSVQTGGSYEQYF
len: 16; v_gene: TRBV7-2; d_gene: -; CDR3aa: CASSLAGPPLTDTQYF
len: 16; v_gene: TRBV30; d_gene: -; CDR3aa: CAWSVPGMSSNQPQHF
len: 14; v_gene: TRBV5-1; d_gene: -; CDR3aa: CASSLNAGQETQYF
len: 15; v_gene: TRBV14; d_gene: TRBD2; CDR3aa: CASSRLAGGSYEQYF
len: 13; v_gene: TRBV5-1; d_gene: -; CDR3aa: CASSLQGREKLFF
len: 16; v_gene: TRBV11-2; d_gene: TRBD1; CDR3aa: CASSWRGGGANEKLFF
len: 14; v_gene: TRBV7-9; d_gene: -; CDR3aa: CASSLAGISYGYTF
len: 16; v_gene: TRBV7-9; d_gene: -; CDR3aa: CASSLRDPGQSEGYTF